Presented here are 15 T cell receptor beta chains from one specimen sequenced in a study of glioma-infiltrating T cells after dendritic cell vaccination. Clones were read by immunoSEQ multiplex PCR, and TCRdb kept only the in-frame ones, dropping some. The sample has tens of thousands of clones, more than 70% seen once; the top ten hold about 3.2%. This specimen consisted of blood, obtained before dendritic cell vaccination. The receptor set was obtained from a human donor with glioblastoma.

The chain joins TRBV7-8 to TRBJ1-5; possible D gene TRBD1, 5 bases. Per germline, CDR1 SGHVS and CDR2 FQNEAQ. The ends were cut back, 4 bases at V and 8 bases at J, with 15 bases in the middle. The CDR3 is made up of 14 amino acids. Here the CDR3 reads CASSSRVGWEPQHF. The CDR3 DNA reads TGTGCCAGCAGCTCCAGGGTAGGGTGGGAGCCCCAGCATTTT.

With regard to this clone: One end of the junction does not line up with germline, which may come from a read error. This rearrangement joins TRBV7-9 to TRBJ2-3, with D maybe TRBD1 (6 bases). Germline-derived CDR1 and CDR2 are SEHNR and FQNEAQ (reference sequence). This CDR3 comprises 12 residues. CDR3 sequence: CASSLGTRSQVF. The CDR3 DNA sequence: TGTGCCAGCAGCCTAGGGACACGGAGTCAGGTTTTT.

CDR3 coding DNA: TGTGCCAGCTCACCCGGGACTAGCGGGAACCACGAGCAGTACTTC. It yields the protein CASSPGTSGNHEQYF. The chain uses TRBV18 and TRBJ2-7, with TRBD2 identical over 13 bases. The CDR3 totals 15 residues. V lost 3 bases, J lost 5 bases, and 4 bases stayed unmatched. Germline CDR1 reads KGHSH; CDR2 reads LQKENI. The complete variable domain, with remaining parts taken from reference TRBV18 and TRBJ2-7, reads NAGVMQNPRHLVRRRGQEARLRCSPMKGHSHVYWYRQLPEEGLKFMVYLQKENIIDESGMPKERFSAEFPKEGPSILRIQQVVRGDSAAYFCASSPGTSGNHEQYFGPGTRLTVT.

The gene calls are TRBV29-1 and TRBJ2-3; perhaps TRBD2 as D (6 bases). This CDR3 is built from 15 residues. Germline CDR1 is SQVTM and CDR2 is ANQGSEA. Trimming removed 3 bases from V and 4 bases from J, with 17 bases in between. CDR3 region: CSVEGSRLDSDTQYF. CDR3 coding DNA: TGCAGCGTTGAGGGATCCCGACTAGATTCAGATACGCAGTATTTT.

This chain links TRBV21-1 with TRBJ1-2; the table gives TRBD1 as D, unverified against the DNA. TRBV21-1 is shown as a pseudogene. CDR3 length: 15 residues. CDR3 DNA sequence: TGTGCCAGCAGCAATCGGGACAGGGCAGTACATGGCTACACCTTC. Its protein product is CASSNRDRAVHGYTF.

With respect to this clone: Sequence at one end of the junction differs from germline and may be a read error. The V gene is TRBV7-7, the J gene TRBJ2-2; D is unresolved. Germline V gene lookup returns CDR1 SSHAT and CDR2 FNYEAQ (reference sequence). This CDR3 comprises 13 residues. CDR3 sequence (DNA): TGTGCTAGCAGCTTAGTAACTACTGGGGAGCTGTTTTTT. Its translation is CASSLVTTGELFF.

This clone showed up just a few times. V and J are TRBV10-2 and TRBJ1-2; perhaps TRBD1 as D (5 bases). Germline lookup yields CDR1 WSHSY and CDR2 SAAADI. This CDR3 spans 13 amino acids. V was shortened by 4 bases and J by 1 base, with 7 bases between the two germline ends. The CDR3: CASSGQGNYGYTF. CDR3 coding DNA: TGCGCCAGCAGTGGCCAGGGTAACTATGGCTACACCTTC.

For the CDR3, the DNA is TGTGCCAGCAGTTACGACGCGGGGGGATGGTATGGCTACACCTTC. Amino acid sequence: CASSYDAGGWYGYTF. The chain couples TRBV6-6 to TRBJ1-2; TRBD1 might be the D (5 bases). The germline V gene encodes CDR1 MNHNY and CDR2 SVGAGI (reference sequence). V was pared by 2 bases and J by 5 bases, with 15 bases between. The CDR3 loop spans 15 amino acids.

The rearrangement links TRBV6-1 to TRBJ2-7, with a weak D call TRBD2 (5 bases). The CDR3 consists of 12 residues. Deletions cut 8 bases from V and 6 bases from J, with 14 bases between. Germline V gives CDR1 MNHNS, CDR2 SASEGT. The chain's CDR3 is CASARTLVEQYF. The CDR3 DNA is TGTGCCAGCGCCCGGACTTTGGTCGAGCAGTACTTC.

This chain links TRBV29-1 with TRBJ2-5; TRBD1 might be the D (6 bases). This CDR3 has 12 amino acids. V lost 4 bases and J 5 bases, leaving 11 bases between the germline ends. Per germline, CDR1 SQVTM and CDR2 ANQGSEA. DNA of the CDR3: TGCAGCGTTGGGACAGATCGGGAGACCCAGTACTTC. Translated: CSVGTDRETQYF.

On this clone itself: One end of the junction is discordant with germline, which a read error may explain. The chain joins TRBV7-9 to TRBJ2-7, with D tentatively TRBD2 (5 bases). The CDR3 length is 13 residues. CDR1 is SEHNR and CDR2 is FQNEAQ in the germline V gene (reference sequence). The CDR3: CASSLAVIYEQYF. CDR3 nucleotides: TGTGCCAGCAGCCTAGCCGTAATCTACGAGCAGTACTTC.

This clone was seen once. The genes are TRBV15 and TRBJ1-2, with D unclear. This CDR3 has 15 amino acids. Germline V CDR1 and CDR2: LNHNV, YYDKDF (reference sequence). Trimming cost V 8 bases and J 8 bases, with 24 bases left between them. CDR3 sequence: CATSSWEGGRGGYTF. CDR3 DNA sequence: TGTGCCACCTCATCCTGGGAAGGAGGCCGAGGGGGCTACACCTTC.

The CDR3 reads CASSSTGSNTGELFF. In DNA form, the CDR3 reads TGTGCCAGCAGTTCGACGGGTTCGAACACCGGGGAGCTGTTTTTT. J is TRBJ2-2 and V is TRBV7-2; no definite D call. V was pared by 6 bases and J by 0 bases, with 11 bases between. Germline CDR1 is SGHTA and CDR2 is FQGNSA. The CDR3 runs 15 residues.

This clone was picked up one time. V usage is TRBV4-1 and J usage is TRBJ1-1, with 7 bases matching TRBD1. The CDR3 sequence is 14 residues long. Germline CDR1 MGHRA, CDR2 YSYEKL. V shed 7 bases and J 3 bases; nucleotides not matched to a gene: 8. The CDR3 DNA reads as TGCGCCAGCAACCCAGATGACAGGGACACTGAAGCTTTCTTT. Its translation is CASNPDDRDTEAFF.

The chain uses TRBV6-1 and TRBJ1-1, with 8 positions matching TRBD1. Losses at the gene ends were 5 bases for V and 4 bases for J; bases not matched to a gene: 9. CDR3 size: 15 residues. Per the germline V gene, CDR1 is MNHNS and CDR2 is SASEGT. The CDR3 nucleotides read TGTGCCAGCAGTCGACAGGGGTTCGTGGGCACTGAAGCTTTCTTT. It codes for CASSRQGFVGTEAFF.